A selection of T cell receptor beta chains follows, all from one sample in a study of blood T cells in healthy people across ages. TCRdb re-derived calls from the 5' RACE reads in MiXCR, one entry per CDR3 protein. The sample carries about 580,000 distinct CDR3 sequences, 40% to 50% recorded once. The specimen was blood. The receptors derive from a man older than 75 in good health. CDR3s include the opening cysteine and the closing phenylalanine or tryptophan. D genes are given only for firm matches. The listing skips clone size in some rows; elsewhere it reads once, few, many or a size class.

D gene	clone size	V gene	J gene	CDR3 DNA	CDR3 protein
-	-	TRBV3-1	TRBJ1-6	TGTGCCAGCAGTCGACAGGTCGCCGCGGGTTCACCCCTCCACTTT	CASSRQVAAGSPLHF
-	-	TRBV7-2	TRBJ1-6	TGTGCCAGCAGCGCCGACCGGGCGGCCAATTCACCCCTCCACTTT	CASSADRAANSPLHF
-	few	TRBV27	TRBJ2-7	TGTGCCAGCAACCCTATCGCGGCGGACGAGCAGTACTTC	CASNPIAADEQYF
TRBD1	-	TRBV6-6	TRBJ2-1	TGTGCCGGCAGTTACTCACAGGGGGTTGAGCAGTTCTTC	CAGSYSQGVEQFF
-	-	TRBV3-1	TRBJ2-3	TGCGCCAGCAGCCATGGGAGGGATACGCAGTATTTT	CASSHGRDTQYF
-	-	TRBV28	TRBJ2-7	TGTGCCAGCCGGACCCCCGGGAGAGTCCACGAGCAGTACTTC	CASRTPGRVHEQYF
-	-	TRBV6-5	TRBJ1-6	TGTGCCAGCAGAACAAACAGGGACGAGGCTTCACCCCTCCACTTT	CASRTNRDEASPLHF
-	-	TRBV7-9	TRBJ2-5	TGTGCCAGCAGCTTCCTCCTGGACAACCCAAGGGGGACCCAGTACTTC	CASSFLLDNPRGTQYF
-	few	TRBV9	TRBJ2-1	TGTGCCAGCAGCGGACGTACGCCTCCCTACAATGAGCAGTTCTTC	CASSGRTPPYNEQFF
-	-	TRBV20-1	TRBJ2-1	TGCAGTGCTGGAGCTCCGGGACGAGCGGCTGGAAATGAGCAGTTCTTC	CSAGAPGRAAGNEQFF
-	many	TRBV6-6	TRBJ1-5	TGTGCCAGCAGTTACTCAGGGGCCGGAAGCAATCAGCCCCAGCATTTT	CASSYSGAGSNQPQHF
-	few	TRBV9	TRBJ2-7	TGTGCCAGCAGCGTAGGTGGGGGACATATCCCCTACGAGCAGTACTTC	CASSVGGGHIPYEQYF
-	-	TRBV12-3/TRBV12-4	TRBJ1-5	TGTGCCAGCAGTTTCTCGGGTCAGTTCCATCAGCCCCAGCATTTT	CASSFSGQFHQPQHF
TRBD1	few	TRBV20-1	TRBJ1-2	TGCAGTGCTAGAGGCGCATCCGGGACAGAAAACTATGGCTACACCTTC	CSARGASGTENYGYTF
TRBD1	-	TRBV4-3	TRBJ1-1	TGCGCCAGCAGCCAAGATCATACAGGGGTGAACACTGAAGCTTTCTTT	CASSQDHTGVNTEAFF
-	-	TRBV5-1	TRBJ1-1	TGCGCCAGCAGCTGGGGTGTAGGGGGAGGAACTGAAGCTTTCTTT	CASSWGVGGGTEAFF
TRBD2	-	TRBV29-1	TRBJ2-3	TGCAGCGTTCAGGGACTAGCGGCGAGCACAGATACGCAGTATTTT	CSVQGLAASTDTQYF
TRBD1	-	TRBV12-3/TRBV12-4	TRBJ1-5	TGTGCCAGCAGTTTGGGACAGGGTGCTAGTCAGCCCCAGCATTTT	CASSLGQGASQPQHF
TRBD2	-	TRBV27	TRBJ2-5	TGTGCCAGCAGTTTACGCAGGGAGGGGACCCAGTACTTC	CASSLRREGTQYF
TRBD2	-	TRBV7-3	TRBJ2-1	TGTGCCAGCAGCGAGACTAGCGGCCACAATGAGCAGTTCTTC	CASSETSGHNEQFF
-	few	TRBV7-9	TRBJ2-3	TGTGCCAGCAGCTTAGTTGGCGGCGCAGATGCGCAGTATTTT	CASSLVGGADAQYF
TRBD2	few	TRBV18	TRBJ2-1	TGTGCCAGCTCACCATACTTAGCGGGAGAGCAGTTCTTC	CASSPYLAGEQFF
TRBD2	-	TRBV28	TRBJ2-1	TGTGCCAGCAGTCCCCTAGCGGGAGTTGGCTCCAATGAGCAGTTCTTC	CASSPLAGVGSNEQFF
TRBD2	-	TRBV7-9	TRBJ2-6	TGTGCCAGCAGCTTAGGGGGGGGGACCGGGGCCAACGTCCTGACTTTC	CASSLGGGTGANVLTF
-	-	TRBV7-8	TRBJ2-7	TGTGCCAGCAGCTTAGCGTGGACGGACTACGAGCAGTACTTC	CASSLAWTDYEQYF
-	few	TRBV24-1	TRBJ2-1	TGTGCCACCAGGGCCGGCGGAGAGTACAATGAGCAGTTCTTC	CATRAGGEYNEQFF